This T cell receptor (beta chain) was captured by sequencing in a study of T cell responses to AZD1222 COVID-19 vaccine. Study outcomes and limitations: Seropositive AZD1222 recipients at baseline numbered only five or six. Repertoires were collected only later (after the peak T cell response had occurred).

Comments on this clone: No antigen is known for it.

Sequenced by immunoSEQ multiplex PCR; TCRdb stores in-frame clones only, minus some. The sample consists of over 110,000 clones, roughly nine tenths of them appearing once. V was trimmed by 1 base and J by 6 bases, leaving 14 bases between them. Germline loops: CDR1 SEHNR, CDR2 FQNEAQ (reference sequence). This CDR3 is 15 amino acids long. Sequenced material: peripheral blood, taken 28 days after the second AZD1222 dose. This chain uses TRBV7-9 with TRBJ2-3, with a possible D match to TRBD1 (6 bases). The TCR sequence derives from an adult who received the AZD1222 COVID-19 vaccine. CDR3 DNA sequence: TGTGCCAGCAGCTTAGAACAGGGTATCACCGATACGCAGTATTTT. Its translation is CASSLEQGITDTQYF.